This TCR beta chain was retrieved from a study of blood T cell repertoires in COVID-19. Study details: Nucleic acid was either cDNA or gDNA, and it came from T cells, B-cell-depleted T cells, or PBMCs.

Original handling: For nucleated cells, counts were estimated from reference gene primer amplification. Profiling relied on immunoSEQ multiplex PCR, and the TCRdb table lists in-frame clones only, not all of them. V and J calls and clone size follow that table, whereas D and trimming were derived from the DNA. The repertoire holds about 220,000 clones, with 75% to 85% as singletons. Germline assignment: CDR1 MNHEY and CDR2 SVGAGI. With 4 bases clipped from V and 6 bases from J, the junction kept 7 bases outside the gene matches. CDR3 length equals 15 residues. This chain joins TRBV6-5 and TRBJ1-5, with 9 positions matching TRBD1. The TCR was taken from a middle-aged man with active or convalescent COVID-19. Source material: peripheral blood. DNA of the CDR3: TGTGCCAGCAGTTCCAGGGGACAGGGTGGTCAGCCCCAGCATTTT. This gives the protein CASSSRGQGGQPQHF.